The rows below give T cell receptor beta chains drawn from one sample of a study of T cell responses to AZD1222 COVID-19 vaccine. The repertoire was sequenced with immunoSEQ multiplex PCR; TCRdb's copy has only in-frame clones and lacks some. The sample has some 130,000 clones, roughly 91% seen once; the top ten hold approximately 9%. The material sequenced was peripheral blood, taken on day 0 of AZD1222 vaccination. Receptor source: an adult in good health. The CDR3 runs from the conserved cysteine through the conserved F or W. The D gene is left open where the match is weak. The listing skips clone size in some rows; elsewhere it reads once, few, many or a size class.

clone size: NA
D gene: NA
J gene: TRBJ2-1
V gene: TRBV4-1
CDR3 protein: CASSQVVSNEQFF
CDR3 DNA: TGCGCCAGCAGCCAAGTGGTGTCTAATGAGCAGTTCTTC

clone size: NA
D gene: TRBD2
J gene: TRBJ2-3
V gene: TRBV9
CDR3 protein: CASSHHLGAGGLSSTDTQYF
CDR3 DNA: TGTGCCAGCAGCCATCACCTGGGGGCGGGGGGGCTGTCGAGCACAGATACGCAGTATTTT

clone size: NA
D gene: NA
J gene: TRBJ1-1
V gene: TRBV6-5
CDR3 protein: CASSFTGNTEAFF
CDR3 DNA: TGTGCCAGCAGTTTTACAGGGAACACTGAAGCTTTCTTT

clone size: NA
D gene: NA
J gene: TRBJ2-1
V gene: TRBV3-1/TRBV3-2
CDR3 protein: CASSQGGSSYNEQFF
CDR3 DNA: TGTGCCAGCAGCCAAGGGGGGAGCTCCTACAATGAGCAGTTCTTC

clone size: NA
D gene: NA
J gene: TRBJ1-1
V gene: TRBV20-1
CDR3 protein: CSASRQGSNTEAFF
CDR3 DNA: TGCAGTGCTAGTCGGCAGGGGTCGAACACTGAAGCTTTCTTT

clone size: NA
D gene: NA
J gene: TRBJ1-5
V gene: TRBV6-7
CDR3 protein: CASSPLSGGNNQPQHF
CDR3 DNA: TGTGCCAGCAGCCCTCTCAGCGGAGGGAACAATCAGCCCCAGCATTTT

clone size: NA
D gene: TRBD1
J gene: TRBJ1-6
V gene: TRBV18
CDR3 protein: CASSPQTGINSPLHF
CDR3 DNA: TGTGCCAGCTCACCCCAGACAGGGATTAATTCACCCCTCCACTTT

clone size: NA
D gene: TRBD1
J gene: TRBJ2-3
V gene: TRBV29-1
CDR3 protein: CSVAGTATQYF
CDR3 DNA: TGCAGCGTTGCGGGGACAGCAACGCAGTATTTT

clone size: NA
D gene: TRBD2
J gene: TRBJ2-5
V gene: TRBV6-1
CDR3 protein: CASSEIAGGQETQYF
CDR3 DNA: TGTGCCAGCAGTGAGATAGCGGGAGGCCAAGAGACCCAGTACTTC

clone size: few
D gene: NA
J gene: TRBJ1-4
V gene: TRBV4-3
CDR3 protein: CASSQGSVRGNEKLFF
CDR3 DNA: TGCGCCAGCAGCCAAGGCTCTGTGAGAGGGAATGAAAAACTGTTTTTT

clone size: NA
D gene: NA
J gene: TRBJ1-2
V gene: TRBV13
CDR3 protein: CASSFDYGYTF
CDR3 DNA: TGTGCCAGCAGCTTCGACTATGGCTACACCTTC

clone size: few
D gene: NA
J gene: TRBJ2-2
V gene: TRBV30
CDR3 protein: CAWSVGRDDAGELFF
CDR3 DNA: TGTGCCTGGAGTGTGGGCAGGGACGACGCCGGGGAGCTGTTTTTT

clone size: once
D gene: NA
J gene: TRBJ1-6
V gene: TRBV7-2
CDR3 protein: CASSPLGSPLHF
CDR3 DNA: TGTGCCAGCAGCCCTCTAGGTTCACCCCTCCACTTT

clone size: NA
D gene: NA
J gene: TRBJ1-2
V gene: TRBV4-1
CDR3 protein: CASSQETVGQIEGYTF
CDR3 DNA: TGCGCCAGCAGCCAAGAGACGGTAGGACAGATAGAAGGCTACACCTTC

clone size: NA
D gene: NA
J gene: TRBJ1-4
V gene: TRBV5-6
CDR3 protein: CASGRAANEKLFF
CDR3 DNA: TGTGCCAGCGGCCGGGCCGCTAATGAAAAACTGTTTTTT

clone size: NA
D gene: NA
J gene: TRBJ2-5
V gene: TRBV30
CDR3 protein: CAWSSFPHQETQYF
CDR3 DNA: TGTGCCTGGAGTAGTTTTCCCCACCAAGAGACCCAGTACTTC

clone size: NA
D gene: NA
J gene: TRBJ2-2
V gene: TRBV5-6
CDR3 protein: CASTSLGSGTGELFF
CDR3 DNA: TGTGCCAGCACCTCTTTGGGGAGTGGCACCGGGGAGCTGTTTTTT

clone size: NA
D gene: NA
J gene: TRBJ2-2
V gene: TRBV19
CDR3 protein: CASSIPGPLDTGELFF
CDR3 DNA: TGTGCCAGCAGTATCCCCGGCCCACTAGATACCGGGGAGCTGTTTTTT

clone size: NA
D gene: NA
J gene: TRBJ1-1
V gene: TRBV7-9
CDR3 protein: CASSYIPSAAEAFF
CDR3 DNA: TGTGCCAGCAGCTATATCCCCTCTGCGGCTGAAGCTTTCTTT

clone size: once
D gene: NA
J gene: TRBJ2-3
V gene: TRBV3-1/TRBV3-2
CDR3 protein: CASSLGSSTDTQYF
CDR3 DNA: TGTGCCAGCAGCCTGGGCAGTTCCACAGATACGCAGTATTTT

clone size: NA
D gene: NA
J gene: TRBJ1-2
V gene: TRBV3-1/TRBV3-2
CDR3 protein: CASSPLTAPNYGYTF
CDR3 DNA: TGTGCCAGCAGCCCGTTGACAGCACCAAACTATGGCTACACCTTC

clone size: NA
D gene: NA
J gene: TRBJ2-3
V gene: TRBV30
CDR3 protein: CAWSVGVGTDTQYF
CDR3 DNA: TGTGCCTGGAGTGTAGGCGTGGGAACAGATACGCAGTATTTT

clone size: NA
D gene: NA
J gene: TRBJ1-5
V gene: TRBV7-8
CDR3 protein: CASSLSTGHSNQPQHF
CDR3 DNA: TGTGCCAGCAGCTTATCTACAGGCCATAGCAATCAGCCCCAGCATTTT

clone size: NA
D gene: NA
J gene: TRBJ1-6
V gene: TRBV30
CDR3 protein: CAWSVRWQNNSPLHF
CDR3 DNA: TGTGCCTGGAGTGTACGTTGGCAGAATAATTCACCCCTCCACTTT

clone size: NA
D gene: NA
J gene: TRBJ2-1
V gene: TRBV20-1
CDR3 protein: CSALGDNEQFF
CDR3 DNA: TGCAGTGCCCTGGGAGACAATGAGCAGTTCTTC

clone size: NA
D gene: TRBD1
J gene: TRBJ1-2
V gene: TRBV28
CDR3 protein: CASRDGRGQFYGYTF
CDR3 DNA: TGTGCCAGCAGAGACGGAAGGGGGCAATTCTATGGCTACACCTTC

clone size: NA
D gene: NA
J gene: TRBJ1-4
V gene: TRBV9
CDR3 protein: CASSVGSGSLNEKLFF
CDR3 DNA: TGTGCCAGCAGCGTAGGGTCAGGCTCCCTTAATGAAAAACTGTTTTTT

clone size: NA
D gene: NA
J gene: TRBJ1-2
V gene: TRBV9
CDR3 protein: CASSPRLADPSGYTF
CDR3 DNA: TGTGCCAGCAGCCCCAGATTGGCGGACCCCTCGGGCTACACCTTC

clone size: NA
D gene: TRBD1
J gene: TRBJ2-7
V gene: TRBV2
CDR3 protein: CASSFRDRGLFSSYEQYF
CDR3 DNA: TGTGCCAGCAGTTTCCGGGACAGGGGGTTATTTAGCTCCTACGAGCAGTACTTC

clone size: NA
D gene: NA
J gene: TRBJ2-4
V gene: TRBV11-3
CDR3 protein: CASSAGFGKNIQYF
CDR3 DNA: TGTGCCAGCAGCGCAGGGTTTGGCAAAAACATTCAGTACTTC

clone size: NA
D gene: TRBD1
J gene: TRBJ2-5
V gene: TRBV5-6
CDR3 protein: CASSLGTGETQYF
CDR3 DNA: TGTGCCAGCAGCCTCGGGACAGGGGAGACCCAGTACTTC

clone size: NA
D gene: TRBD1
J gene: TRBJ1-1
V gene: TRBV7-6
CDR3 protein: CATRQGQNTEAFF
CDR3 DNA: TGTGCCACCCGACAGGGACAGAACACTGAAGCTTTCTTT

clone size: NA
D gene: NA
J gene: TRBJ1-5
V gene: TRBV27
CDR3 protein: CAIAEYSNQPQHF
CDR3 DNA: TGTGCCATAGCGGAATATAGCAATCAGCCCCAGCATTTT

clone size: once
D gene: TRBD1
J gene: TRBJ2-1
V gene: TRBV2
CDR3 protein: CASRAPGQGSLGEQFF
CDR3 DNA: TGTGCCAGCAGAGCGCCGGGACAGGGCTCCCTTGGTGAGCAGTTCTTC

clone size: NA
D gene: NA
J gene: TRBJ2-5
V gene: TRBV5-1
CDR3 protein: CASRFMETQYF
CDR3 DNA: TGCGCCAGCAGATTCATGGAGACCCAGTACTTC

clone size: NA
D gene: NA
J gene: TRBJ1-2
V gene: TRBV7-2
CDR3 protein: CASSLATIWNTF
CDR3 DNA: TGTGCCAGCAGCTTAGCGACAATTTGGAACACCTTC

clone size: NA
D gene: NA
J gene: TRBJ2-2
V gene: TRBV7-2
CDR3 protein: CASSQRDTGELFF
CDR3 DNA: TGTGCCAGCAGTCAAAGGGACACCGGGGAGCTGTTTTTT

clone size: NA
D gene: NA
J gene: TRBJ1-6
V gene: TRBV27
CDR3 protein: CASSQGSVNSPLHF
CDR3 DNA: TGTGCCAGCAGCCAGGGTAGTGTAAATTCACCCCTCCACTTT

clone size: NA
D gene: NA
J gene: TRBJ1-2
V gene: TRBV10-3
CDR3 protein: CAISDPGASTYGYTF
CDR3 DNA: TGTGCCATCAGTGACCCCGGGGCCTCGACTTATGGCTACACCTTC

clone size: NA
D gene: NA
J gene: TRBJ2-5
V gene: TRBV3-1/TRBV3-2
CDR3 protein: CASSQVFGGLKRETQYF
CDR3 DNA: TGTGCCAGCAGCCAAGTCTTCGGGGGGCTAAAACGAGAGACCCAGTACTTC

clone size: NA
D gene: NA
J gene: TRBJ1-4
V gene: TRBV28
CDR3 protein: CASSLEQANEKLFF
CDR3 DNA: TGTGCCAGCAGTTTGGAACAGGCCAATGAAAAACTGTTTTTT

clone size: NA
D gene: TRBD1
J gene: TRBJ2-2
V gene: TRBV6-6
CDR3 protein: CASIVDRDTGELFF
CDR3 DNA: TGTGCCAGCATAGTGGACAGGGACACCGGGGAGCTGTTTTTT

clone size: NA
D gene: NA
J gene: TRBJ2-1
V gene: TRBV11-1
CDR3 protein: CASSFTARHEQFF
CDR3 DNA: TGTGCCAGCAGCTTTACGGCGCGCCATGAGCAGTTCTTC

clone size: NA
D gene: NA
J gene: TRBJ1-2
V gene: TRBV19
CDR3 protein: CASSLNQMSNYGYTF
CDR3 DNA: TGTGCCAGTAGCCTCAATCAAATGAGTAACTATGGCTACACCTTC

clone size: NA
D gene: NA
J gene: TRBJ2-1
V gene: TRBV7-9
CDR3 protein: CASSLSSAGLGFF
CDR3 DNA: TGTGCCAGCAGCTTATCATCCGCGGGGCTGGGGTTCTTC

clone size: NA
D gene: NA
J gene: TRBJ2-2
V gene: TRBV11-3
CDR3 protein: CASSPTDTNTGELFF
CDR3 DNA: TGTGCCAGCAGCCCGACAGATACTAACACCGGGGAGCTGTTTTTT

clone size: NA
D gene: NA
J gene: TRBJ1-1
V gene: TRBV6-2/TRBV6-3
CDR3 protein: CASTPGTVVAFF
CDR3 DNA: TGTGCCAGCACCCCAGGGACGGTGGTGGCTTTCTTT

clone size: NA
D gene: TRBD1
J gene: TRBJ2-1
V gene: TRBV9
CDR3 protein: CASSVVGTGFNEQFF
CDR3 DNA: TGTGCCAGCAGCGTAGTAGGGACAGGTTTCAATGAGCAGTTCTTC

clone size: NA
D gene: NA
J gene: TRBJ1-6
V gene: TRBV7-3
CDR3 protein: CASSSNNSPLHF
CDR3 DNA: TGTGCCAGCAGCTCCAATAATTCACCCCTCCACTTT

clone size: NA
D gene: NA
J gene: TRBJ2-3
V gene: TRBV1
CDR3 protein: CTSSPSGGIYTQYF
CDR3 DNA: TGCACCAGCAGCCCTAGCGGGGGGATTTATACGCAGTATTTT

clone size: NA
D gene: TRBD2
J gene: TRBJ2-3
V gene: TRBV10-3
CDR3 protein: CAISDPRGGADDTQYF
CDR3 DNA: TGTGCCATCAGTGACCCTCGGGGGGGGGCAGATGATACGCAGTATTTT